A single sample gave rise to the 24 T cell receptor beta chains below, sequenced in a study of T cells after posttransplantation cyclophosphamide. The assay was immunoSEQ multiplex PCR, and TCRdb's table has in-frame clones only and misses some. Of 9,500 to 10,000 clones in the sample, around nine tenths were seen once. Control samples came 1 year after myeloablative marrow transplants with methotrexate plus calcineurin inhibitor. The sequenced sample was PBMCs, obtained after an allogeneic stem cell transplant with a calcineurin inhibitor and methotrexate. All receptors come from a male patient between 25 and 39 years old who received an allogeneic stem cell transplant from an unrelated donor, was CMV-positive, and had no GVHD. Some T cells may be graft donor cells.

V and J are TRBV30 and TRBJ1-1, with 8 bases fitting TRBD1. In germline, CDR1 is GTSNPN, CDR2 SVGIG (reference sequence). With 7 bases clipped from V and 5 bases from J, the junction kept 9 bases outside the gene matches. This CDR3 comprises 13 residues. This chain's CDR3 is CAYSDRAGTEAFF. The DNA for the CDR3 is TGTGCCTACTCGGACAGGGCAGGAACTGAAGCTTTCTTT.

The gene calls are TRBV7-3 and TRBJ2-7, with TRBD2 matching 8 bases. The junction had 7 bases not matched to a gene; V was cut back by 2 bases and J by 4 bases. CDR1 is SGHTA and CDR2 is FQGTGA in the germline V gene. This CDR3 has 15 residues. The DNA for the CDR3 is TGTGCCAGCAGCTTAGCTGGCGGGAGGCGGTACGAGCAGTACTTC. Translating gives CASSLAGGRRYEQYF.

The chain has TRBV12-5 and TRBJ1-5, with TRBD1 matching over 7 bases. J was trimmed by 6 bases and V by 4 bases; bases with no gene match: 24. The CDR3 totals 20 residues. Germline V gene data show CDR1 as LGHNT and CDR2 as FRNRAP. CDR3 DNA sequence: TGTGCTAGTGGTTCCTACCCGCGGGCGGGCGCGGGCAGGGGGAGTCAGCCCCAGCATTTT. This sequence encodes CASGSYPRAGAGRGSQPQHF.

The chain links TRBV7-2 to TRBJ2-2, with TRBD1 matching 7 bases. Per germline, CDR1 SGHTA and CDR2 FQGNSA. Trimming took 2 bases from V and 4 from J; bases not matched to a gene: 7. The CDR3 runs 16 residues. The CDR3: CASSLRGQAFTGELFF. As DNA, the CDR3 is TGTGCCAGCAGCTTAAGAGGACAGGCGTTCACCGGGGAGCTGTTTTTT.

This rearrangement joins TRBV4-2 to TRBJ2-1; D unresolved. There are 14 residues in the CDR3. Trimming shortened V by 0 bases and J by 9 bases, and 12 bases separated the two germline ends. The V gene's germline CDR1 is LGHNA and CDR2 YNFKEQ. The CDR3 DNA is TGTGCCAGCAGCCAAGATCTAGTCTGGAGTGAGCAGTTCTTC. Translated, it gives CASSQDLVWSEQFF.

The chain links TRBV19 to TRBJ2-5; 8 positions agree with TRBD1. The ends lost 4 bases at V and 1 base at J; junction bases unmatched: 11. This CDR3 region has 17 residues. CDR1 is LNHDA and CDR2 is SQIVND in the germline V gene (reference sequence). Here the CDR3 DNA reads TGTGCCAGTAGTACCCCGAGGACAGGGATGTCCCAAGAGACCCAGTACTTC. Residues: CASSTPRTGMSQETQYF.

By frequency in the sample, this clone is medium-sized (0.01 to 0.1%). V and J are TRBV4-3 and TRBJ1-2; 8 bases match TRBD1. CDR3 length equals 14 residues. CDR1 and CDR2 (germline): LGHNA, YSLEER. V shed 2 bases and J 6 bases; nucleotides not matched to a gene: 5. The CDR3 region is CASSQMDREHGYTF. As DNA, the CDR3 is TGCGCCAGCAGCCAAATGGACAGGGAACATGGCTACACCTTC.

The rearrangement links TRBV18 to TRBJ2-3, with D maybe TRBD1 (5 bases). The V and J ends lost 4 bases and 0 bases respectively, with 14 bases between them. Germline V lookup: CDR1 KGHSH, CDR2 LQKENI. This CDR3 contains 16 residues. CDR3 region: CASSQNRNPSTDTQYF. The CDR3 DNA sequence: TGTGCCAGCTCACAGAACAGGAATCCTAGCACAGATACGCAGTATTTT.

This chain connects TRBV2 to TRBJ2-1; 10 nucleotides agree with TRBD1. Trimming cost V 6 bases and J 3 bases; bases outside gene matches: 5. Germline assignment: CDR1 SNHLY and CDR2 FYNNEI. The CDR3 runs to 15 residues. The DNA of the CDR3 is TGTGCCAGCAGAGGCCGGGACAGGGGCTACAATGAGCAGTTCTTC. As protein: CASRGRDRGYNEQFF.

This clone was observed once. CDR3 loop: CARPLAWGGSQYF. For the CDR3, the DNA is TGTGCCAGGCCACTAGCGTGGGGAGGATCGCAGTATTTT. The chain has TRBV19 and TRBJ2-3; TRBD2 aligns across 7 bases. V lost 9 bases to trimming and J lost 10 bases; unmatched junction nucleotides: 13. The CDR3 has 13 amino acids. CDR1 is LNHDA, CDR2 SQIVND, per germline (reference sequence).

The V gene is TRBV5-1, the J gene TRBJ1-1, with TRBD1 identical over 9 bases. Germline loops: CDR1 SGHRS, CDR2 YFSETQ. The V and J ends lost 7 bases and 5 bases, in that order; junction bases with no gene match: 6. This CDR3 spans 13 amino acids. Written as DNA, the CDR3 is TGCGCCAGCTTGTCCGGACAGGGGACTGAAGCTTTCTTT. This encodes CASLSGQGTEAFF. Full variable domain (missing parts from reference TRBV5-1 and TRBJ1-1): KAGVTQTPRYLIKTRGQQVTLSCSPISGHRSVSWYQQTPGQGLQFLFEYFSETQRNKGNFPGRFSGRQFSNSRSEMNVSTLELGDSALYLCASLSGQGTEAFFGQGTRLTVV.

This chain joins TRBV19 and TRBJ2-3; 10 nucleotides match TRBD2. CDR3 length: 15 residues. After removal of 8 bases from V and 2 bases from J, the junction contained 7 bases not matched to a gene. Germline V gene lookup returns CDR1 LNHDA and CDR2 SQIVND (reference sequence). DNA of the CDR3: TGTGCCAGTTCCCCTAGCGGGAGAAACACAGATACGCAGTATTTT. The encoded protein is CASSPSGRNTDTQYF.

The chain recombines TRBV5-1 with TRBJ2-2; D possibly corresponds to TRBD2 (6 bases). Between the trimmed V and J ends, which lost 5 bases and 2 bases, there was a span of 10 bases. The germline gives CDR1 SGHRS, CDR2 YFSETQ. The CDR3 contains 14 residues. DNA for the CDR3: TGCGCCAGCAGGGGCGGGGTCAACACCGGGGAGCTGTTTTTT. Encoded protein: CASRGGVNTGELFF. The full variable domain, in which reference TRBV5-1 and TRBJ2-2 provide the parts outside the CDR3, is KAGVTQTPRYLIKTRGQQVTLSCSPISGHRSVSWYQQTPGQGLQFLFEYFSETQRNKGNFPGRFSGRQFSNSRSEMNVSTLELGDSALYLCASRGGVNTGELFFGEGSRLTVL.

The chain links TRBV7-3 to TRBJ2-3; TRBD1 agrees at 9 bases. The CDR3 has 15 residues. Germline V lookup: CDR1 SGHTA, CDR2 FQGTGA. V lost 6 bases and J lost 1; bases outside the gene matches: 5. The CDR3 nucleotides read TGTGCCAGCAGTAAACAGGGGGCCGGCACAGATACGCAGTATTTT. Residues: CASSKQGAGTDTQYF.

The chain is built from TRBV10-3 and TRBJ2-7; 10 bases are a match to TRBD1. Germline V gives CDR1 ENHRY, CDR2 SYGVKD. The CDR3 extends over 13 amino acids. Germline trimming cut 7 bases from V and 2 bases from J; bases unmatched to any gene: 2. CDR3 in DNA: TGTGCCATCACCGGACAGGGGGCCTACGAGCAGTACTTC. Its protein is CAITGQGAYEQYF.

The chain recombines TRBV7-8 with TRBJ2-5; 10 nucleotides align to TRBD1. V dropped 1 base and J dropped 5; count of bases not matched to a gene: 7. Germline CDR1 and CDR2: SGHVS and FQNEAQ. The CDR3 is 16 amino acids. DNA for the CDR3: TGTGCCAGCAGCTTAGTGCCGGACAGGGGGAGGGAGACCCAGTACTTC. It codes for CASSLVPDRGRETQYF.

This chain joins TRBV13 and TRBJ2-7; TRBD2 matches 10 bases. Trimming at V came to 4 bases and at J to 4 bases, leaving 10 bases not matched to a gene. This CDR3 has 16 residues. CDR1 is PRHDT, CDR2 FYEKMQ, per germline (reference sequence). CDR3 in amino acids: CASSSRAGTSVYEQYF. CDR3 nucleotides: TGTGCCAGCAGCTCCAGGGCCGGGACTAGCGTGTACGAGCAGTACTTC.

The V gene is TRBV27, the J gene TRBJ2-3, with 11 nucleotides matching TRBD2. The CDR3 extends over 17 amino acids. With 6 bases clipped from V and 2 bases from J, the junction kept 10 bases outside the gene matches. Germline V gives CDR1 MNHEY, CDR2 SMNVEV (reference sequence). CDR3 amino acids: CASSQGLAGGHTDTQYF. The DNA for the CDR3 is TGTGCCAGCAGCCAAGGGCTAGCGGGAGGACACACAGATACGCAGTATTTT.

The rearrangement joins TRBV29-1 to TRBJ2-3; 7 positions agree with TRBD1. This CDR3 has 13 amino acids. Per germline, CDR1 SQVTM and CDR2 ANQGSEA. V trimming: 4 bases; J trimming: 5 bases; junction bases outside the gene matches: 6. The CDR3 DNA reads TGCAGCGTTGCCGAACAGGGGATAGATACGCAGTATTTT. Translated, it gives CSVAEQGIDTQYF.

This chain connects TRBV29-1 to TRBJ2-2, with TRBD2 matching over 9 bases. With V trimmed by 8 bases and J by 5 bases, 9 bases remained unmatched. Looked up from germline, CDR1 is SQVTM and CDR2 is ANQGSEA. The CDR3 runs 14 residues. DNA of the CDR3: TGCAGCACCCGGGGCGGGAGGGAGACCGGGGAGCTGTTTTTT. The encoded protein is CSTRGGRETGELFF.

This clone was detected once. Other nucleotide sequences in the sample specify the same CDR3. The rearrangement links TRBV5-1 to TRBJ2-3; 9 nucleotides align to TRBD2. Per germline, CDR1 SGHRS and CDR2 YFSETQ. The V segment lost 0 bases and the J segment 6 bases; nucleotides outside the gene matches: 2. The CDR3 consists of 14 residues. In DNA form, the CDR3 reads TGCGCCAGCAGCTTGGGGACTAGCGCGGATACGCAGTATTTT. Its translation: CASSLGTSADTQYF. Complete variable domain (other parts from reference TRBV5-1 and TRBJ2-3): KAGVTQTPRYLIKTRGQQVTLSCSPISGHRSVSWYQQTPGQGLQFLFEYFSETQRNKGNFPGRFSGRQFSNSRSEMNVSTLELGDSALYLCASSLGTSADTQYFGPGTRLTVL.

This clone showed up just once. The V and J genes are TRBV28 and TRBJ2-5; D may be TRBD2 (6 bases). The J call may not be correct, given that the DNA end is closer to TRBJ2-7. This CDR3 comprises 15 residues. CDR1 is MDHEN and CDR2 is SYDVKM in the germline V gene. CDR3 sequence reads: CASSLLGGGPYEQYF. CDR3 nucleotides: TGTGCCAGCAGTTTATTGGGCGGAGGGCCCTACGAGCAGTACTTC.

The V and J genes are TRBV7-2 and TRBJ2-1; TRBD1 aligns across 8 bases. The CDR3 has 15 amino acids. Trimming cost V 3 bases and J 2 bases; bases outside gene matches: 3. The germline gives CDR1 SGHTA, CDR2 FQGNSA. CDR3 nucleotides: TGTGCCAGCAGCTTTTCAGGGGGCGCCTACAATGAGCAGTTCTTC. Protein sequence: CASSFSGGAYNEQFF. The full variable domain, rest sourced from reference TRBV7-2 and TRBJ2-1, is GAGVSQSPSNKVTEKGKDVELRCDPISGHTALYWYRQSLGQGLEFLIYFQGNSAPDKSGLPSDRFSAERTGGSVSTLTIQRTQQEDSAVYLCASSFSGGAYNEQFFGPGTRLTVL.

The rearrangement links TRBV18 to TRBJ1-5; D gene ambiguous. The germline V gene encodes CDR1 KGHSH and CDR2 LQKENI. V lost 6 bases to trimming and J lost 4 bases, with 16 bases between them. The CDR3 totals 15 residues. The CDR3 loop is CASSPARVQNQPQHF. The CDR3 region has the DNA TGTGCCAGCTCCCCCGCCCGGGTCCAAAATCAGCCCCAGCATTTT. Combining the CDR3 with reference TRBV18 and TRBJ1-5 gives the whole variable domain NAGVMQNPRHLVRRRGQEARLRCSPMKGHSHVYWYRQLPEEGLKFMVYLQKENIIDESGMPKERFSAEFPKEGPSILRIQQVVRGDSAAYFCASSPARVQNQPQHFGDGTRLSIL.